This T cell receptor beta chain was captured in a study of cytomegalovirus exposure and HLA in healthy donors. Broader study findings: A few V segments could not be told apart, such as TRBV6-2 and TRBV6-3, and were left out. According to an earlier analysis, most TCR beta V segments yielded productive rearrangements about 87% or about 30% of the time.

Of note for this clone: Its antigen is currently unknown.

The PCR had 60 Vbeta and 13 Jbeta primers. TCRdb keeps only in-frame clones here, not all; method: immunoSEQ multiplex PCR. The sample lists about 130,000 clones; about three quarters were seen once. The germline V and J ends were trimmed by 0 bases and 7 bases, with 9 bases remaining between them. Germline V gene lookup returns CDR1 KGHSH and CDR2 LQKENI. This CDR3 contains 13 residues. This TCR came from a woman in her sixties or seventies in good health and CMV-seropositive. The specimen sequenced was PBMCs. V is TRBV18 and J is TRBJ1-1; D may be TRBD1 (5 bases). The CDR3 region has the DNA TGTGCCAGCTCACCACCGGGTGACAGTGAAGCTTTCTTT. This sequence encodes CASSPPGDSEAFF.